This T cell receptor beta chain was sequenced during a study of T-cell memory formation after mild COVID-19. As for the study in general: There were largely donor-specific TCR clusters. Study-level findings and limits: Confirmation was lacking for SARS-CoV-2 specificity of second-wave clones that peaked on day 37. A subset of responding clones appeared in pre-infection memory, suggesting cross-reactive memory joined.

TCRdb redid the calling of the 5' RACE reads with MiXCR, one entry per CDR3 protein. Seen here are about 430,000 distinct CDR3 sequences, less than 25% observed once, and the top ten hold around 9.5%. Points on this clonotype: Its antigen is not known.

The TCR originated in an adult woman who had mild COVID-19 (a few samples of this study predate the infection). Cell type and time point are not known. The sequenced sample was PBMCs or a T cell subset sorted from them (not recorded which).

The CDR3 here is CASSQTRGYEQYF. The CDR3 DNA sequence: TGTGCCAGCAGCCAAACCAGGGGTTACGAGCAGTACTTC. This chain links TRBV11-2 with TRBJ2-7, with TRBD1 as a possible D gene (6 bases). Germline V gene lookup returns CDR1 SGHAT and CDR2 FQNNGV. The CDR3 totals 13 residues. V lost 5 bases and J lost 4, with 12 bases in between.